Below are 24 T cell receptor beta chains sequenced from a single sample in a study of regulatory T cells in long-lasting Graves disease. Construction of TCR beta libraries relied on iRepertoire HTBI primers and on Arm-PCR targeting CDR3 regions. TCRdb reprocessed the multiplex PCR reads via MiXCR and lists one record per CDR3 protein. The table lists more than 400,000 distinct CDR3 sequences, about a sixth of them singletons. Time point indicated: newly diagnosed GD, antithyroid drugs for less than 3 months. The TCR library used RNA extracted from PBMCs. The same sample was also studied in work on T cells in Graves' hyperthyroidism and ophthalmopathy.

The specimen comprised peripheral blood mononuclear cells (PBMCs), sampled at new diagnosis, from a patient treated with antithyroid drugs. Receptor source: a woman younger than 45 with Graves disease.

The rearrangement uses TRBV19 and TRBJ2-2; the D gene could be TRBD1 or TRBD2 (6 bases each). The V gene lost 7 bases and the J gene lost 5 bases, with 11 bases spanning the gap. The CDR3 sequence is 13 residues long. The germline gives CDR1 LNHDA, CDR2 SQIVND (reference sequence). The CDR3 reads CASKGGWTGELFF. The CDR3 bases are TGTGCCAGTAAGGGGGGATGGACCGGGGAGCTGTTTTTT.

This clonotype was counted only a few times. This sequence joins TRBV5-6 and TRBJ1-5, with D unclear. This CDR3 has 16 residues. In germline, CDR1 is SGHDT, CDR2 YYEEEE. The germline V and J ends were trimmed by 0 bases and 2 bases, with 12 bases remaining between them. The CDR3 is CASSLGVGSGNQPQHF. CDR3 in DNA: TGTGCCAGCAGCTTGGGGGTTGGTAGCGGCAATCAGCCCCAGCATTTT.

V gene TRBV6-5 combines with J gene TRBJ1-3, with no clear D. The ends were cut back, 0 bases at V and 0 bases at J, with 6 bases in the middle. CDR1 is MNHEY and CDR2 is SVGAGI in the germline V gene. The CDR3 loop spans 15 amino acids. CDR3 sequence: CASSYSSSSGNTIYF. The CDR3 DNA reads as TGTGCCAGCAGTTACTCGTCGAGCTCTGGAAACACCATATATTTT.

The genes are TRBV30 and TRBJ1-4; TRBD1 matches at 9 bases. The CDR3 sequence is 15 residues long. Unmatched junction bases numbered 7, after V lost 3 bases and J lost 5 bases. Per germline, CDR1 GTSNPN and CDR2 SVGIG (reference sequence). The CDR3 nucleotides are TGTGCCTGGAGCCAACCGGGACAGGGCAATGAAAAACTGTTTTTT. It specifies CAWSQPGQGNEKLFF.

This clonotype was counted only a few times. The chain carries TRBV27 and TRBJ2-1; maybe TRBD2 (6 bases). The V gene lost 3 bases and the J gene lost 7 bases, with 19 bases spanning the gap. The length of the CDR3 is 16 residues. Germline values: CDR1 MNHEY, CDR2 SMNVEV (reference sequence). Here the CDR3 reads CASSLGGTTVQNEQFF. The CDR3, as DNA: TGTGCCAGCAGTTTGGGAGGAACCACTGTCCAGAATGAGCAGTTCTTC.

The table lists this clonotype with many counts. The chain links TRBV20-1 to TRBJ2-1; 11 bases line up with TRBD2. There are 15 residues in the CDR3. J was trimmed by 8 bases and V by 3 bases; bases with no gene match: 9. The germline V gene encodes CDR1 DFQATT and CDR2 SNEGSKA (reference sequence). DNA of the CDR3: TGCAGTGCTAGGGGCACTAGCGGGAGTGTTTATGAGCAGTTCTTC. This gives the protein CSARGTSGSVYEQFF.

This clonotype appeared many times. J is TRBJ1-1 and V is TRBV30; maybe TRBD1 (6 bases). The V and J ends lost 8 bases and 7 bases respectively, with 23 bases between them. The germline gives CDR1 GTSNPN, CDR2 SVGIG (reference sequence). The CDR3 contains 14 residues. CDR3 bases: TGTGCCACTTCCGACAGGTCCTACTCCGATGAAGCTTTCTTT. It is translated as CATSDRSYSDEAFF.

This clonotype was recorded many times. The rearrangement links TRBV28 to TRBJ1-2, with a possible D match to TRBD1 (6 bases). The CDR3 runs 13 residues. CDR1 and CDR2 (germline): MDHEN, SYDVKM. V was trimmed by 8 bases and J by 7 bases, leaving 17 bases between them. CDR3 residues: CASRRHRVPGYTF. In DNA form, the CDR3 reads TGTGCCAGCCGTCGGCACAGGGTTCCTGGCTACACCTTC.

In its sample, this clonotype was seen many times. J is TRBJ1-2 and V is TRBV11-2; 7 bases map to TRBD1. With V trimmed by 5 bases and J by 3 bases, 3 bases remained unmatched. Germline CDR1 SGHAT, CDR2 FQNNGV. This CDR3 contains 13 residues. CDR3 DNA sequence: TGTGCCAGCAGCGCGGGACAGCACTATGGCTACACCTTC. It specifies CASSAGQHYGYTF.

There are a few counts of this clonotype. The CDR3 reads CATSRDLGNIQYF. In nucleotides, the CDR3 is TGTGCCACCAGCAGGGACCTTGGAAACATTCAGTACTTC. The chain joins TRBV15 to TRBJ2-4; D remains unclear. The V end lost 3 bases, the J end lost 6 bases, and 9 bases lay between the germline ends. From germline, CDR1 is LNHNV and CDR2 YYDKDF (reference sequence). The CDR3 totals 13 residues.

This clonotype showed up many times. The rearrangement joins TRBV28 to TRBJ1-1; D is possibly TRBD1 (6 bases). V was shortened by 7 bases and J by 0 bases, with 15 bases between the two germline ends. This CDR3 comprises 15 residues. Germline loops: CDR1 MDHEN, CDR2 SYDVKM. The DNA for the CDR3 is TGTGCCAGCACGGGGGCCTCGTCCATGAACACTGAAGCTTTCTTT. It translates to CASTGASSMNTEAFF.

This clonotype was observed at least ten times. The J gene is TRBJ2-1, the V gene TRBV7-2; D possibly corresponds to TRBD1 (5 bases). The CDR3 length is 15 residues. Deletions cut 4 bases from V and 5 bases from J, with 15 bases between. CDR1 is SGHTA and CDR2 is FQGNSA in the germline V gene. As DNA, the CDR3 is TGTGCCAGCAGCTATGTGCGTGGGGCAGACAATGAGCAGTTCTTC. Amino acid sequence: CASSYVRGADNEQFF.

A remark on this clonotype: This may stem from a read error, because a much larger clone lies one nucleotide away. No conserved phenylalanine or tryptophan is present at the end of the CDR3, so a read error is the likely explanation. This chain connects TRBV30 to TRBJ1-4, with D perhaps matching TRBD1 (6 bases). CDR1 and CDR2 from the germline V gene are GTSNPN and SVGIG (reference sequence). CDR3 size: 13 residues. Trimming shortened V by 4 bases and J by 7 bases, and 13 bases separated the two germline ends. As DNA, the CDR3 is TGTGCCTGGAACCGGCAGGGGACTGAAAAACTGTTTTTG. Residues: CAWNRQGTEKLFL.

As for this clonotype: With only one base between it and a far larger clone, this is likely a read error. The V and J genes are TRBV11-2 and TRBJ2-1; perhaps TRBD2 as D (6 bases). CDR1 SGHAT and CDR2 FQNNGV come from the germline V gene. This CDR3 is 12 amino acids long. V was trimmed by 6 bases and J by 10 bases, leaving 13 bases between them. The CDR3 region has the DNA TGTGCCAGCAGGATTGGAGGGGTCGAGCAGTTCTTC. It codes for CASRIGGVEQFF. Based on the CDR3 plus reference TRBV11-2 and TRBJ2-1, the full variable domain is EAGVAQSPRYKIIEKRQSVAFWCNPISGHATLYWYQQILGQGPKLLIQFQNNGVVDDSQLPKDRFSAERLKGVDSTLKIQPAKLEDSAVYLCASRIGGVEQFFGPGTRLTVL.

A word on this clonotype: This may stem from a read error, because a much larger clone lies one nucleotide away. The J gene is TRBJ2-3, the V gene TRBV5-1; a possible D gene is TRBD2 (5 bases). The assigned J gene may be wrong: the sequence end matches TRBJ2-7 better. The CDR3 sequence is 15 residues long. Per germline, CDR1 SGHRS and CDR2 YFSETQ. The CDR3 DNA follows: TGCGCCAGCAGCTTGGGGGTGACTAACCCAGGTGAGCAGTACTTC. Its protein product is CASSLGVTNPGEQYF.

J is TRBJ2-7 and V is TRBV24-1, with D possibly TRBD2 on 5 matching bases. The V gene's germline CDR1 is KGHDR and CDR2 SFDVKD. There are 20 residues in the CDR3. V lost 2 bases and J lost 3, with 28 bases in between. The CDR3 is CATSDSAPGSPLDLGYEQYF. The CDR3 coding sequence is TGTGCCACCAGTGATTCTGCCCCGGGATCCCCCCTAGACCTGGGCTACGAGCAGTACTTC.

The chain is built from TRBV20-1 and TRBJ1-4; possibly TRBD1 for D (6 bases). The CDR3 covers 12 residues. CDR1 and CDR2 from the germline V gene are DFQATT and SNEGSKA (reference sequence). V was cut by 6 bases and J by 7 bases, with 12 bases left in between. The CDR3 region is CSATGQFEKLFF. The CDR3 DNA sequence: TGCAGTGCCACGGGACAATTTGAAAAACTGTTTTTT.

This clonotype was counted ten times or more. This chain joins TRBV14 and TRBJ1-5; D possibly corresponds to TRBD1 (6 bases). This CDR3 spans 13 amino acids. Germline V lookup: CDR1 SGHDN, CDR2 FVKESK. Between the trimmed V and J ends, which lost 6 bases and 3 bases, there was a span of 9 bases. Here the CDR3 DNA reads TGTGCCAGCAGTCAGGGGCTCAATCAGCCCCAGCATTTT. Its translation is CASSQGLNQPQHF.

The rearrangement uses TRBV27 and TRBJ2-7, with a tentative D call TRBD2 (9 bases). V lost 2 bases, J lost 2 bases, and 31 bases lay in between. CDR1 is MNHEY, CDR2 SMNVEV, per germline (reference sequence). The CDR3 totals 21 residues. This CDR3 reads CASSLRYSGTGSGSFTYEQYF. The CDR3 DNA is TGTGCCAGCAGTTTACGATATTCCGGGACAGGTAGCGGGAGCTTTACCTACGAGCAGTACTTC.

The V call is TRBV13, the J call TRBJ1-6; D might be TRBD1 (6 bases). CDR1 is PRHDT and CDR2 is FYEKMQ in the germline V gene (reference sequence). The ends were cut back, 5 bases at V and 10 bases at J, with 15 bases in the middle. CDR3 length equals 14 residues. This chain's CDR3 is CASSANRERSPLHF. The CDR3 DNA sequence: TGTGCCAGCAGCGCGAACAGGGAGAGGTCACCCCTCCACTTT. Complete variable domain (other parts from reference TRBV13 and TRBJ1-6): AAGVIQSPRHLIKEKRETATLKCYPIPRHDTVYWYQQGPGQDPQFLISFYEKMQSDKGSIPDRFSAQQFSDYHSELNMSSLELGDSALYFCASSANRERSPLHFGNGTRLTVT.

To note about this clonotype: This likely reflects a read error, since a far larger clone is one base away. The genes are TRBV28 and TRBJ2-7, with 11 bases aligning to TRBD2. The junction had 15 bases not matched to a gene; V was cut back by 6 bases and J by 8 bases. The germline V gene has CDR1 MDHEN and CDR2 SYDVKM. The CDR3 is made up of 16 amino acids. The CDR3 reads CASSPPRGTSGSKQYF. The CDR3 nucleotides are TGTGCCAGCAGCCCCCCCAGAGGAACTAGCGGGAGTAAGCAGTACTTC.

In regard to this clonotype: A single base separates this from a much larger clone, so it may be a read error. The chain couples TRBV28 to TRBJ2-7; TRBD1 agrees at 8 bases. This CDR3 has 17 residues. Germline V gene lookup returns CDR1 MDHEN and CDR2 SYDVKM. In nucleotides, the CDR3 is TGTGCCAGCAGTAGGACAGGGCTTCTAGCCCGTCACTACGAGCGGTACTTC. Residues: CASSRTGLLARHYERYF.

This clonotype has a count of ten or more. This chain connects TRBV20-1 to TRBJ1-3, with D possibly TRBD1 on 5 matching bases. The CDR3 is 12 residues long. CDR1 and CDR2 from the germline V gene are DFQATT and SNEGSKA (reference sequence). CDR3 nucleotide sequence: TGCGGGGGACCCACCTCTGGAAACACCATATATTTT. As protein: CGGPTSGNTIYF.

This clonotype was recorded many times. The rearrangement uses TRBV28 and TRBJ1-5; the D is unclear. This CDR3 has 13 residues. Trimming removed 3 bases at V and 3 bases at J, with 6 bases between. The germline gives CDR1 MDHEN, CDR2 SYDVKM. DNA of the CDR3: TGTGCCAGCAGTTTGAGGGTCAATCAGCCCCAGCATTTT. The encoded protein is CASSLRVNQPQHF.